A single sample is the source of the 32 T cell receptor beta chains below, sequenced in a study of blood T cell repertoires in COVID-19. Measured with immunoSEQ multiplex PCR; TCRdb has only the in-frame clones, and not every one. The table shows around 260,000 clones, with roughly 90% occurring only once. Material for sequencing was peripheral blood. These receptors were collected from a woman in her thirties or forties who had recovered from COVID-19.

The CDR3 nucleotides are TGTGCCAGCAGCCAAAGGGGAGCGGGAGGTTCCACAGATACGCAGTATTTT. Its translation is CASSQRGAGGSTDTQYF. J is TRBJ2-3 and V is TRBV3-1 (or the pseudogene TRBV3-2), with 9 bases identical to TRBD2. V was pared by 2 bases and J by 2 bases, with 8 bases of the junction left unmatched. The CDR3 contains 17 residues. Per germline, CDR1 LGHDT and CDR2 YNNKEL (reference sequence).

The J gene is TRBJ2-3, the V gene TRBV5-4, with no clear D. Per germline, CDR1 SGHNT and CDR2 YYREEE (reference sequence). The V end lost 2 bases, the J end lost 2 bases, and 3 bases lay between the germline ends. The CDR3 has 12 residues. The CDR3, as DNA: TGTGCCAGCAGCTTTAACACAGATACGCAGTATTTT. Residues: CASSFNTDTQYF.

The rearrangement links TRBV11-2 to TRBJ2-2; 10 nucleotides match TRBD1. V shed 8 bases, J shed 3 bases, and the junction held 6 bases outside the gene matches. The CDR3 totals 15 residues. CDR1 is SGHAT and CDR2 is FQNNGV in the germline V gene. The CDR3 bases are TGTGCCAGCCGCTCAGGGACAGGGGACACCGGGGAGCTGTTTTTT. Its translation is CASRSGTGDTGELFF.

This chain links TRBV5-1 with TRBJ2-7; 14 bases fit TRBD2. The CDR3 consists of 20 residues. With V trimmed by 3 bases and J by 0 bases, 14 bases remained unmatched. CDR1 is SGHRS, CDR2 YFSETQ, per germline. The CDR3 DNA sequence: TGCGCCAGCAGCTCTGGACTAGCGGGAGGTAGACCCATAACCTCCTACGAGCAGTACTTC. Its protein product is CASSSGLAGGRPITSYEQYF.

The chain recombines TRBV2 with TRBJ2-5; the match to TRBD2 covers 12 bases. The V gene's germline CDR1 is SNHLY and CDR2 FYNNEI. Trimming removed 3 bases from V and 2 bases from J; junction bases left unmatched: 4. The CDR3 length is 16 residues. This chain's CDR3 is CASSESTSGRQETQYF. The CDR3 DNA reads TGTGCCAGCAGTGAGTCGACTAGCGGGAGACAAGAGACCCAGTACTTC.

This rearrangement joins TRBV27 to TRBJ2-2; D is ambiguous. CDR1 and CDR2 from the germline V gene are MNHEY and SMNVEV (reference sequence). This CDR3 is built from 14 residues. Trimming shortened V by 7 bases and J by 3 bases, and 12 bases separated the two germline ends. CDR3 protein: CASTITADTGELFF. The CDR3 DNA reads as TGTGCCAGCACCATAACAGCTGACACCGGGGAGCTGTTTTTT.

The sample holds one count of this clone. A read error may produce the germline difference seen at one junction end. The chain links TRBV9 to TRBJ2-5; TRBD2 matches 11 bases. CDR1 is SGDLS, CDR2 YYNGEE, per germline. The CDR3 extends over 17 amino acids. CDR3 region: CATSPGTSGGAQETQYF. The CDR3 bases are TGTGCCACCAGCCCCGGGACTAGCGGAGGAGCCCAAGAGACCCAGTACTTC.

V is TRBV5-4 and J is TRBJ2-2, with 8 bases fitting TRBD2. The CDR3 is made up of 16 amino acids. The V gene's germline CDR1 is SGHNT and CDR2 YYREEE (reference sequence). Germline trimming cut 1 base from V and 6 bases from J; bases unmatched to any gene: 8. The CDR3 is CASSLRAGELSGELFF. The CDR3 DNA reads TGTGCCAGCAGCTTGAGAGCGGGAGAGCTGTCCGGGGAGCTGTTTTTT.

This clone was counted between two and nine times. The V gene is TRBV29-1, the J gene TRBJ1-3; D not certain. The V gene lost 3 bases and the J gene lost 2 bases, with 11 bases spanning the gap. The CDR3 is made up of 14 amino acids. Germline V lookup: CDR1 SQVTM, CDR2 ANQGSEA. CDR3 loop: CSVEVRGAGNTIYF. In DNA form, the CDR3 reads TGCAGCGTTGAGGTACGCGGGGCTGGAAACACCATATATTTT.

V usage is TRBV5-8 and J usage is TRBJ2-7, with 7 positions matching TRBD1. The trim removed 2 bases at V and 6 bases at J, leaving 5 bases unmatched. The germline gives CDR1 SGHTS, CDR2 YDEGEE. This CDR3 spans 13 amino acids. CDR3 in DNA: TGTGCCAGCAGCTTACTACAGGGGCTCGAGCAGTACTTC. Protein product: CASSLLQGLEQYF.

The chain combines TRBV27 with TRBJ2-1, with 8 bases fitting TRBD2. The CDR3 is 14 residues long. V was pared by 4 bases and J by 6 bases, with 5 bases of the junction left unmatched. CDR1 MNHEY and CDR2 SMNVEV come from the germline V gene (reference sequence). As DNA, the CDR3 is TGTGCCAGCAGTTATGGACTAGCTGGCAATGAGCAGTTCTTC. Amino acid sequence: CASSYGLAGNEQFF.

V is TRBV6-4 and J is TRBJ1-2; the D gene is possibly TRBD1 (6 bases). Germline CDR1 and CDR2: MRHNA and SNTAGT. This CDR3 has 14 amino acids. V was shortened by 2 bases and J by 8 bases, with 15 bases between the two germline ends. CDR3 DNA: TGTGCCAGCAGTGACACGAACAGGGCTGGGGGCTACACCTTC. It yields the protein CASSDTNRAGGYTF.

This chain joins TRBV4-1 and TRBJ1-1, with 10 bases fitting TRBD1. V dropped 3 bases and J dropped 4; count of bases not matched to a gene: 2. The CDR3 has 14 amino acids. Germline-derived CDR1 and CDR2 are MGHRA and YSYEKL. The CDR3 loop is CASSQGQGTTEAFF. The CDR3 DNA sequence: TGCGCCAGCAGCCAGGGACAGGGGACCACTGAAGCTTTCTTT.

The chain is built from TRBV5-1 and TRBJ2-5; 8 bases fit TRBD2. The germline V gene encodes CDR1 SGHRS and CDR2 YFSETQ. The V gene end was trimmed by 6 bases and the J gene end by 3 bases; junction bases not matched to a gene: 7. The CDR3 loop spans 14 amino acids. CDR3 nucleotide sequence: TGCGCCAGCACGTGGCAAGCGGGAGAAGAGACCCAGTACTTC. It translates to CASTWQAGEETQYF.

The CDR3 region is CASTSPPGQGHEQYF. DNA of the CDR3: TGTGCCAGCACCTCCCCTCCGGGACAGGGACACGAGCAGTACTTC. This chain links TRBV28 with TRBJ2-7; TRBD1 aligns across 9 bases. The CDR3 is 15 residues long. V was clipped by 7 bases and J by 5 bases; unmatched bases: 12. Germline V CDR1 and CDR2: MDHEN, SYDVKM.

This clone was detected once. The V gene is TRBV7-9, the J gene TRBJ2-2, with D possibly TRBD1 on 6 matching bases. Germline CDR1 SEHNR, CDR2 FQNEAQ (reference sequence). This CDR3 has 14 residues. Trimming took off 4 bases at V and 5 bases at J, with 11 bases between the two ends. CDR3: CASSSGEWTGELFF. CDR3 coding DNA: TGTGCCAGCAGCTCAGGGGAGTGGACCGGGGAGCTGTTTTTT.

The chain employs TRBV6-4 and TRBJ2-2, with unresolved D. The CDR3 totals 13 residues. Germline values: CDR1 MRHNA, CDR2 SNTAGT. The germline V and J ends were trimmed by 6 bases and 6 bases, with 11 bases remaining between them. This CDR3 reads CASSPQLAGELFF. Here the CDR3 DNA reads TGTGCCAGCAGCCCCCAACTCGCCGGGGAGCTGTTTTTT.

The chain couples TRBV9 to TRBJ2-3, with 13 bases that match TRBD2. CDR1 is SGDLS, CDR2 YYNGEE, per germline. This CDR3 region has 16 residues. Trimming removed 4 bases from V and 2 bases from J; junction bases left unmatched: 4. Here the CDR3 reads CASSRGLAGVTDTQYF. The CDR3 coding sequence is TGTGCCAGCAGCAGAGGACTAGCGGGAGTCACAGATACGCAGTATTTT. The full variable domain, in which reference TRBV9 and TRBJ2-3 provide the parts outside the CDR3, is DSGVTQTPKHLITATGQRVTLRCSPRSGDLSVYWYQQSLDQGLQFLIQYYNGEERAKGNILERFSAQQFPDLHSELNLSSLELGDSALYFCASSRGLAGVTDTQYFGPGTRLTVL.

The CDR3 nucleotides are TGTGCCAGCAGCCCCCGCGGGTGGGGGGACGGTGAGCAGTTCTTC. Translating gives CASSPRGWGDGEQFF. The rearrangement uses TRBV9 and TRBJ2-1, with D possibly TRBD2 on 6 matching bases. CDR3 length equals 15 residues. Looked up from germline, CDR1 is SGDLS and CDR2 is YYNGEE. Deletions cut 4 bases from V and 9 bases from J, with 20 bases between.

This chain connects TRBV30 to TRBJ1-5; D is undetermined. The CDR3 is 15 residues long. V shed 0 bases and J shed 1 base, with 10 bases lying between them. In germline, CDR1 is GTSNPN, CDR2 SVGIG (reference sequence). The CDR3 nucleotides read TGTGCCTGGAGTGTAGGTGTGGGCAGCAATCAGCCCCAGCATTTT. Its protein product is CAWSVGVGSNQPQHF.

This chain links TRBV2 with TRBJ2-1, with D unclear. Trimming cost V 3 bases and J 4 bases, with 4 bases left between them. The CDR3 runs to 12 residues. CDR1 and CDR2 from the germline V gene are SNHLY and FYNNEI. CDR3 coding DNA: TGTGCCAGCAGTGACCCATACAATGAGCAGTTCTTC. Encoded protein: CASSDPYNEQFF. Variable domain in full (rest from reference TRBV2 and TRBJ2-1): EPEVTQTPSHQVTQMGQEVILRCVPISNHLYFYWYRQILGQKVEFLVSFYNNEISEKSEIFDDQFSVERPDGSNFTLKIRSTKLEDSAMYFCASSDPYNEQFFGPGTRLTVL.

This chain links TRBV11-3 with TRBJ1-1; no clear D gene. V was pared by 4 bases and J by 1 base, with 7 bases between. The CDR3 is 13 residues long. Per the germline V gene, CDR1 is SGHNT and CDR2 is YENEEA. The DNA for the CDR3 is TGTGCCAGCAGCTCCGCACAGAACACTGAAGCTTTCTTT. Its protein product is CASSSAQNTEAFF.

The chain uses TRBV19 and TRBJ2-3; 12 bases align to TRBD2. CDR3 length: 18 residues. V lost 5 bases and J lost 0; bases outside the gene matches: 9. Germline CDR1 is LNHDA and CDR2 is SQIVND (reference sequence). The CDR3 sequence: CASSPSPGTSGSTDTQYF. The CDR3 DNA reads TGTGCCAGTAGTCCAAGTCCCGGGACTAGCGGGAGCACAGATACGCAGTATTTT.

This chain joins TRBV7-9 and TRBJ1-1, with TRBD1 matching over 7 bases. The V gene's germline CDR1 is SEHNR and CDR2 FQNEAQ (reference sequence). The V and J ends lost 8 bases and 1 base, in that order; junction bases with no gene match: 7. The CDR3 length is 14 residues. The CDR3 DNA follows: TGTGCCAGCTCGACAGGGACAACGAACACTGAAGCTTTCTTT. Translated: CASSTGTTNTEAFF.

In its sample, this clone was seen many times. The V gene is TRBV7-8, the J gene TRBJ1-2; no firm D call. Germline V CDR1 and CDR2: SGHVS, FQNEAQ. V lost 2 bases and J lost 8, with 15 bases in between. The CDR3 sequence is 14 residues long. Here the CDR3 reads CASSLQVSSGGYTF. Here the CDR3 DNA reads TGTGCCAGCAGCTTACAGGTTTCCTCTGGGGGCTACACCTTC.

This chain uses TRBV2 with TRBJ1-2, with D unclear. From germline, CDR1 is SNHLY and CDR2 FYNNEI. The germline V and J ends were trimmed by 4 bases and 4 bases, with 10 bases remaining between them. The length of the CDR3 is 13 residues. The DNA for the CDR3 is TGTGCCAGCAGTGGTGGGCAGACCTATGGCTACACCTTC. Translating it yields CASSGGQTYGYTF.

This rearrangement joins TRBV21-1 to TRBJ2-5; the tabulated D call, TRBD2, remains unverified against the DNA. TRBV21-1 is marked as a pseudogene. The CDR3 runs to 16 residues. As DNA, the CDR3 is TGTGCCAGCAGGGGTTTGGGCGGGACCATACAAGAGACCCAGTACTTC. As protein: CASRGLGGTIQETQYF.

The gene calls are TRBV29-1 and TRBJ1-1; D possibly corresponds to TRBD1 (6 bases). The CDR3 runs 13 residues. V gave up 2 bases and J gave up 3 bases, with 10 bases separating them. Per the germline V gene, CDR1 is SQVTM and CDR2 is ANQGSEA. The CDR3 sequence: CSVEKGGDTEAFF. The CDR3 region has the DNA TGCAGCGTTGAAAAGGGGGGGGACACTGAAGCTTTCTTT. Drawing the rest from reference TRBV29-1 and TRBJ1-1, the complete variable domain is SAVISQKPSRDICQRGTSLTIQCQVDSQVTMMFWYRQQPGQSLTLIATANQGSEATYESGFVIDKFPISRPNLTFSTLTVSNMSPEDSSIYLCSVEKGGDTEAFFGQGTRLTVV.

The rearrangement uses TRBV28 and TRBJ2-7, with 9 bases lining up with TRBD1. V dropped 10 bases and J dropped 2; count of bases not matched to a gene: 9. Germline CDR1 is MDHEN and CDR2 is SYDVKM. The CDR3 is 14 residues long. The CDR3 reads CATYPGTGPYEQYF. CDR3 DNA: TGTGCCACCTATCCTGGGACAGGGCCCTACGAGCAGTACTTC.

The chain carries TRBV5-6 and TRBJ1-2, with TRBD1 matching 10 bases. This CDR3 has 17 residues. The V gene's germline CDR1 is SGHDT and CDR2 YYEEEE. The trim removed 7 bases at V and 5 bases at J, leaving 17 bases unmatched. The CDR3 coding sequence is TGTGCCAGCGGCAAGGGTACTACTGACAGGGGGCAATATGGCTACACCTTC. Translating gives CASGKGTTDRGQYGYTF.

This chain uses TRBV5-4 with TRBJ2-3; 7 nucleotides line up with TRBD1. Germline-derived CDR1 and CDR2 are SGHNT and YYREEE (reference sequence). V was pared by 4 bases and J by 0 bases, with 8 bases of the junction left unmatched. CDR3 size: 16 residues. CDR3 DNA: TGTGCCAGCAGCAACCGGGACAGCCCTAGCACAGATACGCAGTATTTT. Its protein is CASSNRDSPSTDTQYF.

The genes are TRBV4-2 and TRBJ2-2, with TRBD2 matching 8 bases. CDR1 is LGHNA and CDR2 is YNFKEQ in the germline V gene. J gave up 5 bases and V 4 bases, and 6 bases lay outside the gene matches. CDR3 length: 15 amino acids. The CDR3 DNA follows: TGTGCCAGCAGCCCCGGGGGGGGGCGAACCGGGGAGCTGTTTTTT. Protein sequence: CASSPGGGRTGELFF.